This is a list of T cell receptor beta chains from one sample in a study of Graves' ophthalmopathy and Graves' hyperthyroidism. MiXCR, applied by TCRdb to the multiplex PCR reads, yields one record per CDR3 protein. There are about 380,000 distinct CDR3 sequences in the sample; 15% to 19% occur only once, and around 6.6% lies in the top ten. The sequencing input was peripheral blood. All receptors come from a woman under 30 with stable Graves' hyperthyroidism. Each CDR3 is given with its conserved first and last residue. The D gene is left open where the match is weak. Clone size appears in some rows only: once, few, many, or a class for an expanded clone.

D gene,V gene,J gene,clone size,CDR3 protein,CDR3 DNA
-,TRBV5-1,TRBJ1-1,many,CASSTYRDKNTEAFF,TGCGCCAGCAGCACTTACCGGGACAAGAACACTGAAGCTTTCTTT
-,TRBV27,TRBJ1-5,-,CASSSQGIWNQPQHF,TGTGCCAGCAGTTCCCAGGGGATTTGGAATCAGCCCCAGCATTTT
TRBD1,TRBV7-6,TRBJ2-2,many,CASSLGGQVVAGELFF,TGTGCCAGCAGCTTAGGGGGACAGGTTGTCGCCGGGGAGCTGTTTTTT
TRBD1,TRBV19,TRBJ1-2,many,CASSFDRGVSEGYTF,TGTGCCAGTAGTTTCGACAGGGGTGTTTCGGAAGGCTACACCTTC
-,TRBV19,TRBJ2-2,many,CASSMGLNTGELFF,TGTGCCAGTAGTATGGGGCTGAACACCGGGGAGCTGTTTTTT
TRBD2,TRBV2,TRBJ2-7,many,CASKTSGGIYEQYF,TGTGCCAGCAAGACTAGCGGGGGGATCTACGAGCAGTACTTC
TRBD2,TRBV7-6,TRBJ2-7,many,CASSLKLAGGNEQYF,TGTGCCAGCAGCTTAAAGCTAGCGGGGGGGAACGAGCAGTACTTC
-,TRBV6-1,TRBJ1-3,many,CASIQGSGNTIYF,TGTGCCAGCATTCAGGGCTCTGGAAACACCATATATTTT
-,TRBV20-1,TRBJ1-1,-,CSASRGGYTEAFF,TGCAGTGCTTCGCGGGGGGGTTACACTGAAGCTTTCTTT
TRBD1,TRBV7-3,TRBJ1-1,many,CASSLTTGEGGTEAFF,TGTGCCAGCAGCTTAACAACAGGGGAAGGGGGCACTGAAGCTTTCTTT
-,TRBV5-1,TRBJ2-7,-,CASSLYQSYEQYF,TGCGCCAGCAGCTTGTATCAGTCCTACGAGCAGTACTTC
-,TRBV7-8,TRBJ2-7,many,CASRRRRGQIYEQYF,TGTGCCAGCAGAAGACGACGAGGACAGATCTACGAGCAGTACTTC
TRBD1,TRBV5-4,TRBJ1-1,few,CASSLLTGPTEAFF,TGTGCCAGCAGCTTGCTGACAGGGCCCACTGAAGCTTTCTTT
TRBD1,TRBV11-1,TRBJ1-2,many,CASSFYETGDGYTF,TGTGCCAGCAGCTTTTACGAGACAGGGGATGGCTACACCTTC
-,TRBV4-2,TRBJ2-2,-,CASSPAGTTNTGDLFF,TGTGCCAGCAGCCCCGCCGGGACAACGAACACCGGGGATCTGTTTTTT
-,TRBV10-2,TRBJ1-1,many,CASRDSHTEAFF,TGCGCCAGCAGGGACAGTCACACTGAAGCTTTCTTT
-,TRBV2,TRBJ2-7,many,CASSVTGPPTYEQYF,TGTGCCAGCAGTGTGACAGGACCCCCTACCTACGAGCAGTACTTC
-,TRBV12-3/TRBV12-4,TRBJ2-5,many,CASRGPSHQQETQYF,TGTGCCAGCAGGGGGCCTAGCCATCAACAAGAGACCCAGTACTTC
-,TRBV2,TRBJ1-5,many,CASSDGEGDQPQHF,TGTGCCAGCAGTGACGGGGAGGGCGATCAGCCCCAGCATTTT
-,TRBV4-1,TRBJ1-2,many,CASSQSPLLGGYTF,TGCGCCAGCAGCCAGAGCCCCTTACTTGGGGGCTACACCTTC
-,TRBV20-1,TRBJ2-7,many,CSARDGQGGSYEQYF,TGCAGTGCTAGGGATGGACAGGGAGGGTCCTACGAGCAGTACTTC
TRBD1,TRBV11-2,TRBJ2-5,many,CASSRETGLQETQYF,TGTGCCAGCAGTCGAGAGACAGGGCTCCAAGAGACCCAGTACTTC
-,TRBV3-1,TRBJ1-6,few,CASSQGPKNSPLHF,TGTGCCAGCAGCCAAGGCCCGAAGAATTCACCCCTCCACTTT
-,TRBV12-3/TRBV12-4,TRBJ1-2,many,CLTGSYGYTF,TGTTTAACAGGGAGCTATGGCTACACCTTC
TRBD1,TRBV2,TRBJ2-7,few,CASIGTVGYEQYF,TGTGCCAGCATAGGGACAGTGGGCTACGAGCAGTACTTC
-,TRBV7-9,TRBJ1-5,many,CASSFGQTNQPQHF,TGTGCCAGCAGCTTTGGACAGACGAATCAGCCCCAGCATTTT
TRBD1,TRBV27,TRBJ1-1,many,CASSLPGQGHTEAFF,TGTGCCAGCAGTTTACCCGGACAGGGTCACACTGAAGCTTTCTTT
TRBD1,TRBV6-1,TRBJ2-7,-,CASSGTGLREQYF,TGTGCCAGCAGCGGGACAGGCCTACGCGAGCAGTACTTC
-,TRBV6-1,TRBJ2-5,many,CASRSAALYQETQYF,TGTGCCAGCAGGAGCGCCGCATTGTACCAAGAGACCCAGTACTTC
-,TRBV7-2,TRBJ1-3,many,CASSLDRNTIYF,TGTGCCAGCAGCTTGGATCGAAACACCATATATTTT
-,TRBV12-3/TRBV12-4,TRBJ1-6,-,CASSLSWPDSPLHF,TGTGCCAGCAGTTTAAGTTGGCCCGATTCACCCCTCCACTTT
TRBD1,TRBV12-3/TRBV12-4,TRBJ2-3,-,CANSKPQGAIPDTQYF,TGTGCCAACTCGAAACCCCAGGGGGCTATCCCAGATACGCAGTATTTT
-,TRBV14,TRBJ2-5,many,CASSQDVTQYF,TGTGCCAGCAGCCAAGATGTGACCCAGTACTTC
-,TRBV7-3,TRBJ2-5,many,CASNGETWHF,TGTGCCAGCAATGGGGAGACTTGGCACTTC
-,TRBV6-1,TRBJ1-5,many,CASSEANKGSRQPQHF,TGTGCCAGCAGTGAAGCGAACAAGGGGAGCCGTCAGCCCCAGCATTTT
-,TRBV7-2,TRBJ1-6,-,CASSFRQLYNSPLHF,TGTGCCAGCAGCTTCAGACAGCTCTATAATTCACCCCTCCACTTT
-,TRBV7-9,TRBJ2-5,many,CASSPAEERMETQYF,TGTGCCAGCAGCCCAGCCGAGGAAAGGATGGAGACCCAGTACTTC
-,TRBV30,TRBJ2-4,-,CAWSVGVGENIQYF,TGTGCCTGGAGTGTAGGGGTAGGGGAAAACATTCAGTACTTC
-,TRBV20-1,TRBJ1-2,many,CSARATEHGYTF,TGCAGTGCTAGAGCAACAGAGCATGGCTACACCTTC
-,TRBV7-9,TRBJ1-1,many,CASSLGSQGSEAFF,TGTGCCAGCAGCTTAGGTTCTCAGGGCTCTGAAGCTTTCTTT
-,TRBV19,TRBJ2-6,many,CASSIVGANVLTF,TGTGCCAGTAGTATTGTTGGGGCCAACGTCCTGACTTTC
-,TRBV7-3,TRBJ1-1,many,CASSFPPAFTEAFF,TGTGCCAGCAGCTTCCCACCGGCGTTCACTGAAGCTTTCTTT
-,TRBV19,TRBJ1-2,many,CASSIGSTTNYGYTF,TGTGCCAGTAGTATAGGTTCTACCACTAACTATGGCTACACCTTC